In its sample, the clone carrying this T cell receptor beta chain was seen a few times. Its antigen remains unidentified. This sample was taken from a study of T cell repertoires in cytomegalovirus infection. Study context: A matching HLA type, together with CMV infection, was signaled by public TCR beta signatures. Study observations and caveats: HLA-C-restricted CMV clonotypes gave the most frequent clonotype in two of eight donors.

The CDR3 is 13 amino acids. Germline-derived CDR1 and CDR2 are SGHTA and FQGNSA. The V and J ends lost 4 bases and 8 bases, in that order; junction bases with no gene match: 7. A single record per CDR3 protein comes from TCRdb applying MiXCR to the reads. The sample consists of about 470,000 distinct CDR3 sequences, more than 40% of them appearing once. The specimen comprised cultured PBMCs, sampled from culture after CMV antigen stimulation. The TCR originated in a human donor in good health (CMV status not recorded). Some clones in this sample may be carry-over from other donors' samples. This sequence joins TRBV7-2 and TRBJ1-2; 7 positions match TRBD1. Written as DNA, the CDR3 is TGTGCCAGCAGCTCTACAGGGGTAGACGGCTACACCTTC. Translation gives CASSSTGVDGYTF.